These T cell receptor beta chains were read from a single sample in a study of cytomegalovirus exposure and HLA in healthy donors. Only in-frame clones appear in the TCRdb table, and some are missing; sequencing was by immunoSEQ multiplex PCR. The sample consists of some 200,000 clones, about 80% of them appearing once. The sequenced sample was PBMCs. The source is a woman aged 18 to 35 in good health and CMV-seropositive. Both conserved end residues are part of each CDR3. A D gene is named only where the DNA matches it firmly. Expanded clones get a size class; other rows say once, few or many, or leave the size out.

v_call,j_call,clone_size,d_call,cdr3_nt,cdr3_aa
TRBV19,TRBJ2-7,NA,NA,TGTGCCAGTAGTTCGCCCGAGGGCCTCGAGCAGTACTTC,CASSSPEGLEQYF
TRBV6-5,TRBJ2-1,once,TRBD2,TGTGCCAGCAGCCTGCGGGGGTCCTACAATGAGCAGTTCTTC,CASSLRGSYNEQFF
TRBV19,TRBJ1-2,NA,NA,TGTGCCAGTAGTTCAGGGTCGGGCTATGGCTACACCTTC,CASSSGSGYGYTF
TRBV6-5,TRBJ2-1,NA,NA,TGTGCCAGCAGTTACCGCCGCCTAGCCAATGAGCAGTTCTTC,CASSYRRLANEQFF
TRBV6-1,TRBJ1-6,NA,NA,TGTGCCAGCAGTGAAGCGCCGGGGAGAAGCTCCTATAATTCACCCCTCCACTTT,CASSEAPGRSSYNSPLHF
TRBV4-1,TRBJ1-1,NA,NA,TGCGCCAGCAGCAAACCCCCTCCCAGGGGATTAAACACTGAAGCTTTCTTT,CASSKPPPRGLNTEAFF
TRBV11-2,TRBJ1-2,NA,NA,TGTGCCAGCAGCCCCCTCGGGAGCCCCCCTAACTATGGCTACACCTTC,CASSPLGSPPNYGYTF
TRBV2,TRBJ2-5,NA,TRBD2,TGTGCCAGCAGGCCGGGACTAGCGGCGACCCAGTACTTC,CASRPGLAATQYF
TRBV5-4,TRBJ1-2,NA,NA,TGTGCCAGCTCCAGGGGAGGGACCACGGGGGGCTACACCTTC,CASSRGGTTGGYTF
TRBV7-2,TRBJ1-3,NA,NA,TGTGCCAGCACCTTCAGGGGAAACACCATATATTTT,CASTFRGNTIYF
TRBV5-4,TRBJ1-2,NA,NA,TGTGCCAGCAGCTTGGAAACAGCCTATGGCTACACCTTC,CASSLETAYGYTF
TRBV2,TRBJ2-4,NA,NA,TGTGCCAGCAGTGACCAGAGGAACATTCAGTACTTC,CASSDQRNIQYF
TRBV6-5,TRBJ2-3,NA,NA,TGTGCCAGCAGTTACACGGCGGCGGGGGCGGAAGATACGCAGTATTTT,CASSYTAAGAEDTQYF
TRBV21-1,TRBJ2-7,NA,NA,TGTGCCAGCAGCAAATGGGGGACTATCAGGCATAGCCTGGTGGAGCAGTACTTC,CASSKWGTIRHSLVEQYF
TRBV5-5,TRBJ2-7,NA,NA,TGTGCCAGCAGCTCCCAGGGATGGTACGAGCAGTACTTC,CASSSQGWYEQYF
TRBV20-1,TRBJ1-2,NA,NA,TGCAGTGCTCCAAAACTTTATGGCTACACCTTC,CSAPKLYGYTF
TRBV4-3,TRBJ1-5,NA,TRBD1,TGCGCCAGCAGCCTTTCGCAGGGGGCGGCAGGGCCCCAGCATTTT,CASSLSQGAAGPQHF
TRBV18,TRBJ2-5,NA,TRBD1,TGTGCCAGCTCACCTTCCCGGGACAGGGGGCCTGAGACCCAGTACTTC,CASSPSRDRGPETQYF
TRBV7-9,TRBJ2-5,NA,NA,TGTGCCAGCAGTCCAACACGGAGCTTAGGCCAGTACTTC,CASSPTRSLGQYF
TRBV5-4,TRBJ1-6,NA,TRBD1,TGTGCCAGCAGCCCCGGGACAGGCCAAAATAATTCACCCCTCCACTTT,CASSPGTGQNNSPLHF
TRBV27,TRBJ1-1,NA,NA,TGTGCCAGCAGTTTTCAGGCTGTGAACACTGAAGCTTTCTTT,CASSFQAVNTEAFF
TRBV19,TRBJ1-2,NA,NA,TGTGCCAGTAGTATAGTCCTGTTTAACTATGGCTACACCTTC,CASSIVLFNYGYTF
TRBV25-1,TRBJ2-5,NA,NA,TGTGCCAGCAGTGAGGGCAGGGCGTACGAGACCCAGTACTTC,CASSEGRAYETQYF
TRBV25-1,TRBJ2-6,NA,NA,TGTGCCAGCAGTGATCCATCTGGGGCCAACGTCCTGACTTTC,CASSDPSGANVLTF
TRBV5-4,TRBJ2-5,NA,TRBD1,TGTGCCAGCAGCTTGCCACAGGGGTTTGGGGAAGAGACCCAGTACTTC,CASSLPQGFGEETQYF
TRBV2,TRBJ2-2,NA,NA,TGTGCCAGCAGTGAGAGGAGGGACCCACTCACCGGGGAGCTGTTTTTT,CASSERRDPLTGELFF
TRBV11-2,TRBJ1-5,NA,TRBD1,TGTGCCAGCAGCTTAGGGGACAGGGGAGACCAGCCCCAGCATTTT,CASSLGDRGDQPQHF
TRBV5-5,TRBJ2-1,NA,TRBD2,TGTGCCAGCAGCTTGGTGGGACTAGCGGGGCTCTCCTACAATGAGCAGTTCTTC,CASSLVGLAGLSYNEQFF
TRBV19,TRBJ1-5,NA,TRBD1,TGTGCCAGTAGCAAAGGACAGGGAGGGCAGCCCCAGCATTTT,CASSKGQGGQPQHF
TRBV5-4,TRBJ2-2,NA,NA,TGTGCCAGCAGCTTGGCGGCCGGGGAGCTGTTTTTT,CASSLAAGELFF
TRBV6-6,TRBJ1-6,NA,TRBD1,TGTGCCAGCAGTCCGAACAGGGGTGATTCACCCCTCCACTTT,CASSPNRGDSPLHF
TRBV7-2,TRBJ2-5,NA,TRBD2,TGTGCCAGCAGCTTAGTGGGACTAGCGGGGAGGGAGACCCAGTACTTC,CASSLVGLAGRETQYF
TRBV11-1,TRBJ2-1,NA,NA,TGTGCCAGCAGCTCCCACGGGAACTACAATGAGCAGTTCTTC,CASSSHGNYNEQFF
TRBV29-1,TRBJ2-7,NA,TRBD1,TGCAGCGTTGGACAGGGGAACTACGAGCAGTACTTC,CSVGQGNYEQYF
TRBV28,TRBJ2-7,NA,NA,TGTGCCAGCGTCATTACAGGGACCTACGAGCAGTACTTC,CASVITGTYEQYF
TRBV18,TRBJ2-7,NA,NA,TGTGCCAGCTCACTCGGACAGTACGAGCAGTACTTC,CASSLGQYEQYF
TRBV6-5,TRBJ2-7,NA,NA,TGTGCCAGCAGCATGGCCGGCAGGGGTCCCTACGAGCAGTACTTC,CASSMAGRGPYEQYF
TRBV5-4,TRBJ2-5,NA,NA,TGTGCCAGCAGCATCCTTGAAGAGACCCAGTACTTC,CASSILEETQYF
TRBV6-1,TRBJ1-2,NA,TRBD1,TGTGCCAGCAGCGCAGGGGGAGGCTATGGCTACACCTTC,CASSAGGGYGYTF
TRBV5-1,TRBJ1-3,NA,NA,TGCGCCAGCAGCTCGACAACATCCTTCTCTGGAAACACCATATATTTT,CASSSTTSFSGNTIYF
TRBV7-3,TRBJ1-1,NA,NA,TGTGCCAGCAGCTTAAGCGGCGGGGACACTGAAGCTTTCTTT,CASSLSGGDTEAFF
TRBV29-1,TRBJ1-1,NA,TRBD1,TGCAGCGCCCGCGGGACAGTGAACACTGAAGCTTTCTTT,CSARGTVNTEAFF
TRBV4-1,TRBJ1-2,NA,TRBD1,TGCGCCAGCAGCCAAGTAGCATCGGACAGGGGGGCCTATGGCTACACCTTC,CASSQVASDRGAYGYTF
TRBV4-2,TRBJ1-1,NA,NA,TGTGCCAGCAGCCAAGATCTAGACACTGAAGCTTTCTTT,CASSQDLDTEAFF
TRBV19,TRBJ2-5,NA,NA,TGTGCCAGTAGGGCGGAAGAGACCCAGTACTTC,CASRAEETQYF
TRBV9,TRBJ1-1,NA,NA,TGTGCCAGCAGCGCATACCGGGACATCAGAATGAACACTGAAGCTTTCTTT,CASSAYRDIRMNTEAFF
TRBV4-2,TRBJ1-5,few,TRBD1,TGTGCCAGCAGCCCCTACAGGGGAAACCAGCCCCAGCATTTT,CASSPYRGNQPQHF
TRBV5-6,TRBJ2-3,NA,TRBD2,TGTGCCAGCAGCTTAACTAGCGGGGGCAGGGCTAGCACAGATACGCAGTATTTT,CASSLTSGGRASTDTQYF
TRBV5-1,TRBJ2-7,NA,TRBD2,TGCGCCAGCAGCCCGGGTTCGGGGGGAGTCTACGAGCAGTACTTC,CASSPGSGGVYEQYF
TRBV27,TRBJ1-2,NA,NA,TGTGCCAGCAGTTTTCGAGGGAGAGACTATGGCTACACCTTC,CASSFRGRDYGYTF
TRBV6-5,TRBJ2-2,NA,TRBD1,TGTGCCACTCACCCCGGGACAGCGAACACCGGGGAGCTGTTTTTT,CATHPGTANTGELFF
TRBV25-1,TRBJ1-4,NA,TRBD1,TGTGCCAGCAGTCGACAGGGATCATATACATATGAAAAACTGTTTTTT,CASSRQGSYTYEKLFF
TRBV7-8,TRBJ1-5,NA,NA,TGTGCCAGCAGCACTCGCCGGGGGAATCAGCCCCAGCATTTT,CASSTRRGNQPQHF
TRBV2,TRBJ1-2,NA,NA,TGTGCCAGCAGTGAAAGCGTTAACTATGGCTACACCTTC,CASSESVNYGYTF
TRBV4-1,TRBJ1-4,NA,NA,TGCGCCAGCAGCCAAGAGGGGCGGTCCGATGAAAAACTGTTTTTT,CASSQEGRSDEKLFF